These T cell receptor beta chains were read from a single sample in a study of T-cell memory formation after mild COVID-19. TCRdb reprocessed the 5' RACE reads with MiXCR, giving one entry per CDR3 protein. The sample comprises about 340,000 distinct CDR3 sequences, around 15% of which are singletons, and more than 20% rests with the top ten. Sequencing was performed on PBMCs or a T cell subset sorted from them (not recorded which). All receptors derive from a man younger than 30 who had mild COVID-19 (a few samples of this study predate the infection). Cell type and time point are not known. The CDR3 runs from the conserved cysteine through the conserved F or W. Each record gives: J gene, D gene, V gene, clone size, CDR3 protein, CDR3 DNA. A D gene is named only where the DNA matches it firmly. The size entry is marked missing in some rows and otherwise reads once, few, many or a size class.

TRBJ2-7 | TRBD2 | TRBV9 | . | CASGRGGYEQYF | TGTGCCTCCGGCCGGGGGGGATACGAGCAGTACTTC
TRBJ2-2 | . | TRBV9 | . | CASSVVGGTGTGELFF | TGTGCCAGCAGCGTCGTGGGGGGAACCGGGACAGGGGAGCTGTTTTTT
TRBJ2-3 | . | TRBV6-5 | . | CASSYSWSAADTQYF | TGTGCCAGCAGTTACTCTTGGTCGGCGGCAGATACGCAGTATTTT
TRBJ2-3 | TRBD1 | TRBV11-1 | . | CASRTQGASDTQYF | TGTGCCAGCAGAACTCAGGGGGCATCAGATACGCAGTATTTT
TRBJ1-1 | . | TRBV29-1 | few | CSVQGGNTEAFF | TGCAGCGTGCAAGGGGGGAACACTGAAGCTTTCTTT
TRBJ2-3 | . | TRBV11-3 | . | CASRSERRYTDTQYF | TGTGCCAGCAGGTCCGAGCGGCGTTACACAGATACGCAGTATTTT
TRBJ1-6 | . | TRBV7-8 | many | CASIRGSSYNSPLHF | TGTGCCAGCATTAGAGGGAGCTCCTATAATTCACCCCTCCACTTT
TRBJ2-1 | . | TRBV11-2 | . | CASTPRGQKYNEQFF | TGTGCCAGCACCCCGCGGGGACAGAAGTACAATGAGCAGTTCTTC
TRBJ2-7 | . | TRBV5-4 | . | CASSLGGPRSSYEQYF | TGTGCCAGCAGCCTGGGAGGACCCCGGAGCTCCTACGAGCAGTACTTC
TRBJ2-1 | TRBD2 | TRBV2 | few | CASSESRGGVYEQFF | TGTGCCAGCAGTGAATCTCGCGGGGGTGTATATGAGCAGTTCTTC
TRBJ2-3 | TRBD1 | TRBV7-7 | few | CASSSNTGGTDTQYF | TGTGCTAGCAGCTCGAACACAGGGGGAACAGATACGCAGTATTTT
TRBJ2-3 | . | TRBV20-1 | once | CSVARAGNTQYF | TGCAGTGTTGCCCGGGCGGGGAATACGCAGTATTTT
TRBJ2-1 | . | TRBV10-3 | few | CAISEGGGENNEQFF | TGTGCCATCAGTGAGGGCGGGGGCGAAAACAATGAGCAGTTCTTC
TRBJ2-5 | TRBD1 | TRBV27 | few | CASRPTGGGWETQYF | TGTGCCAGCAGACCTACAGGGGGCGGTTGGGAGACCCAGTACTTC
TRBJ1-6 | . | TRBV6-1 | . | CASSDWKSLLFHF | TGTGCCAGCAGTGACTGGAAGTCGCTCCTATTCCACTTT
TRBJ1-5 | . | TRBV2 | . | CASSFQGSIQPQHF | TGTGCCAGCAGTTTTCAGGGATCAATACAGCCCCAGCATTTT
TRBJ1-1 | . | TRBV6-6 | . | CASSWNTEAFF | TGTGCCAGCAGTTGGAACACTGAAGCTTTCTTT
TRBJ2-2 | . | TRBV4-3 | many | CASSQEVGTYTGELFF | TGCGCCAGCAGCCAAGAAGTGGGGACCTACACCGGGGAGCTGTTTTTT
TRBJ2-3 | TRBD1 | TRBV6-5 | many | CASSRQGGTDTQYF | TGTGCCAGCTCTAGACAGGGGGGGACAGATACGCAGTATTTT
TRBJ2-1 | . | TRBV12-2 | . | CASRFRAGDAGRGNEQFF | TGTGCAAGTCGCTTTCGGGCCGGGGACGCCGGCCGGGGCAATGAGCAGTTCTTC
TRBJ1-2 | . | TRBV20-1 | few | CSGMGSGTNDYGYTF | TGCAGTGGTATGGGCTCCGGGACAAACGACTATGGCTACACCTTC
TRBJ1-1 | TRBD1 | TRBV5-1 | few | CASSLAGQGGTEAFF | TGCGCCAGCAGCTTGGCCGGGCAGGGGGGCACTGAAGCTTTCTTT
TRBJ2-3 | TRBD2 | TRBV7-3 | . | CASSLLAGEQYF | TGTGCCAGCAGCTTGCTAGCGGGGGAACAGTATTTT
TRBJ2-5 | . | TRBV29-1 | many | CGATPSQTQYF | TGCGGCGCTACTCCCAGCCAGACCCAGTACTTC
TRBJ2-3 | TRBD2 | TRBV7-2 | many | CASSPRVQRGTDTQYF | TGTGCCAGCAGCCCCCGAGTCCAGCGGGGGACAGATACGCAGTATTTT
TRBJ2-3 | TRBD2 | TRBV5-4 | few | CASTKRGGADTQYF | TGTGCCAGCACCAAGCGGGGGGGTGCAGATACGCAGTATTTT
TRBJ1-2 | . | TRBV28 | few | CASSSARGAGNYGYTF | TGTGCCAGCAGTTCCGCCCGGGGGGCTGGTAACTATGGCTACACCTTC
TRBJ2-5 | . | TRBV12-3/TRBV12-4 | . | CASSSGPSLETQYF | TGTGCCAGCAGTTCGGGACCTTCCCTCGAGACCCAGTACTTC
TRBJ1-2 | TRBD1 | TRBV5-1 | many | CASSLGTGGRDGYTF | TGCGCCAGCAGCTTAGGGACAGGGGGCCGGGATGGCTACACCTTC
TRBJ2-7 | TRBD1 | TRBV5-5 | many | CASSAGTGGYEQYF | TGTGCCAGCAGCGCCGGGACAGGGGGTTACGAGCAGTACTTC
TRBJ2-1 | . | TRBV29-1 | few | CSLVGGLYNEQFF | TGCAGTCTCGTGGGGGGGCTCTACAATGAGCAGTTCTTC
TRBJ1-1 | TRBD1 | TRBV2 | . | CASSGTGVTEAFF | TGTGCCAGCAGTGGGACAGGGGTCACTGAAGCTTTCTTT
TRBJ2-5 | . | TRBV3-1 | few | CASRGASETQYF | TGTGCCAGCAGGGGGGCCAGTGAGACCCAGTACTTC
TRBJ1-1 | . | TRBV7-3 | few | CASSFAGPYSGGTKAFF | TGTGCCAGCAGCTTTGCCGGGCCATACTCCGGAGGCACGAAAGCTTTCTTT
TRBJ2-6 | . | TRBV5-1 | . | CASSLQGPGSGANVLTF | TGCGCCAGCAGCCTACAGGGTCCGGGCTCTGGGGCCAACGTCCTGACTTTC
TRBJ2-1 | . | TRBV2 | many | CASSENTNNEQFF | TGTGCCAGCAGTGAGAACACCAACAATGAGCAGTTCTTC
TRBJ1-1 | . | TRBV6-5 | . | CASSDPGFEAFF | TGTGCCAGCAGTGACCCAGGTTTTGAAGCTTTCTTT
TRBJ2-5 | . | TRBV20-1 | . | CSARVGSDLRQTQYF | TGCAGTGCTAGAGTTGGTAGCGACCTCCGGCAGACCCAGTACTTC
TRBJ2-7 | . | TRBV10-1 | . | CASSRREHEQYF | TGCGCCAGCAGTCGCCGGGAGCACGAGCAGTACTTC
TRBJ2-1 | . | TRBV7-9 | . | CASRTMEGRGPSSYNEQFF | TGTGCCAGCAGGACGATGGAGGGGCGGGGGCCAAGCTCCTACAATGAGCAGTTCTTC
TRBJ2-1 | . | TRBV12-3/TRBV12-4 | many | CASSSDGDAEQFF | TGTGCCAGCAGTTCTGACGGGGACGCTGAGCAGTTCTTC